This T cell receptor (beta chain) was sequenced for a study of T cell responses to AZD1222 COVID-19 vaccine. Assay used: immunoSEQ multiplex PCR; TCRdb lists only in-frame clones, some missing. The table includes 120,000 to 150,000 clones, just over 85% detected once. Study outcomes and limitations: The study reported that nearly half of spike-specific TCRs target unmutated variant regions. The donor cohort was predominantly white British with a female majority, and clonal diversity may have been underestimated. Only a handful of AZD1222 recipients, several in all, had baseline seropositivity. Spike-wide vaccine-associated CD4 TCRs dominated at 160-218 and 743-854.

The V and J ends lost 1 base and 0 bases respectively, with 6 bases between them. Germline V gene data show CDR1 as MGHRA and CDR2 as YSYEKL. The CDR3 has 14 amino acids. In regard to this clone: Its antigen is still unknown.

This receptor was identified in an adult who received the AZD1222 COVID-19 vaccine. This specimen was peripheral blood, taken 28 days after the second AZD1222 dose. The chain couples TRBV4-1 to TRBJ1-1; the D is unclear. The chain's CDR3 is CASSQVWVNTEAFF. For the CDR3, the DNA is TGCGCCAGCAGCCAAGTATGGGTGAACACTGAAGCTTTCTTT.